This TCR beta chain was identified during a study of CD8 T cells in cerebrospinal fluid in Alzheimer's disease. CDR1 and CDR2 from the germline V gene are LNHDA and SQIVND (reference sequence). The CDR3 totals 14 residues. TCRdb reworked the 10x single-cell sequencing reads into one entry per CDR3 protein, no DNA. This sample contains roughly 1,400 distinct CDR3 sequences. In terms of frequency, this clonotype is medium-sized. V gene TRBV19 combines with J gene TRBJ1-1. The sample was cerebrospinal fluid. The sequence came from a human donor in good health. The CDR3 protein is CASSISEGLSGAFF.